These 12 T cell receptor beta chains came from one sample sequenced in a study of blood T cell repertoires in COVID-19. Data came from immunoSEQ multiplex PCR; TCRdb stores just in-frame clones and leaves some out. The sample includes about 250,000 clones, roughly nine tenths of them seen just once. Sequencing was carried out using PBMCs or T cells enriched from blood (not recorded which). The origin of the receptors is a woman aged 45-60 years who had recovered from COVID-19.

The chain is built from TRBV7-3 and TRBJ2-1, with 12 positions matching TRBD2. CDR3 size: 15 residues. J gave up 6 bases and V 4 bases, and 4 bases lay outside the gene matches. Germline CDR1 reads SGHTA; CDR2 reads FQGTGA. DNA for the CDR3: TGTGCCAGCAGCTCTAGACTAGCGGGAGTCAATGAGCAGTTCTTC. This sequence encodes CASSSRLAGVNEQFF.

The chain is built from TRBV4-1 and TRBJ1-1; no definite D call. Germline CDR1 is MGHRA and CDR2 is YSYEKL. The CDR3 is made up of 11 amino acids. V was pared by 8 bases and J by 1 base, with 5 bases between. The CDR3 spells CASSGNTEAFF. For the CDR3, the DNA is TGCGCCAGCTCCGGGAACACTGAAGCTTTCTTT.

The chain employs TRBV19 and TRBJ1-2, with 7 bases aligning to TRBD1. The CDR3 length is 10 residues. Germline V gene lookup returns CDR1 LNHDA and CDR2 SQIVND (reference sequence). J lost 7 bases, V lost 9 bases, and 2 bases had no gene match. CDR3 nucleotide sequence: TGTGCCAGCAAGGGGGCTGGCTACACCTTC. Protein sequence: CASKGAGYTF. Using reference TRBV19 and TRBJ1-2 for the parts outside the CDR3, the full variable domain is DGGITQSPKYLFRKEGQNVTLSCEQNLNHDAMYWYRQDPGQGLRLIYYSQIVNDFQKGDIAEGYSVSREKKESFPLTVTSAQKNPTAFYLCASKGAGYTFGSGTRLTVV.

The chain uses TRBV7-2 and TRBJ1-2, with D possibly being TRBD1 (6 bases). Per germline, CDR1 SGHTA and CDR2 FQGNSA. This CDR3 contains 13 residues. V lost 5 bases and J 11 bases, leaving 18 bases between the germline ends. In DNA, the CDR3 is TGTGCCAGCAGCCTATCCGGGACACTAGGGTACACCTTC. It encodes CASSLSGTLGYTF.

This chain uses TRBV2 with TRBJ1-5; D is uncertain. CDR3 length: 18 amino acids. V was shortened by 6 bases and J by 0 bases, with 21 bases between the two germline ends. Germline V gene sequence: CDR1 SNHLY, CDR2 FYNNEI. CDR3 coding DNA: TGTGCCAGCAGCGGAGGGCTCGGAACCGAGAATAGCAATCAGCCCCAGCATTTT. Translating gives CASSGGLGTENSNQPQHF.

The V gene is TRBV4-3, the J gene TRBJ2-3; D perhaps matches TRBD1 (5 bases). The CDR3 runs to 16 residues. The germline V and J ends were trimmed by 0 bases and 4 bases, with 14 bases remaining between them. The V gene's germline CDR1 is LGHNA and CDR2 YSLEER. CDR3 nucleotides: TGCGCCAGCAGCCAAGATATTCAGGGCGGCGCAGATACGCAGTATTTT. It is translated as CASSQDIQGGADTQYF.

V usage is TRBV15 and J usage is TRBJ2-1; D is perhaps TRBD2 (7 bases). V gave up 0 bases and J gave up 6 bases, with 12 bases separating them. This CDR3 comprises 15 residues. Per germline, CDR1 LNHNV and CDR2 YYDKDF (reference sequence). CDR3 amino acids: CATSREGGGVNEQFF. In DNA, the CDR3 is TGTGCCACCAGCAGAGAGGGAGGGGGGGTCAATGAGCAGTTCTTC.

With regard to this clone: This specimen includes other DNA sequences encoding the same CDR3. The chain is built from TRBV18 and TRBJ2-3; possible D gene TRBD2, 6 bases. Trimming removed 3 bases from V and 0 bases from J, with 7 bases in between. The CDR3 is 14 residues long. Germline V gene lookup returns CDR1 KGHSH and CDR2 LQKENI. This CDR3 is CASSPGLSTDTQYF. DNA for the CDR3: TGTGCCAGCTCACCCGGACTAAGCACAGATACGCAGTATTTT.

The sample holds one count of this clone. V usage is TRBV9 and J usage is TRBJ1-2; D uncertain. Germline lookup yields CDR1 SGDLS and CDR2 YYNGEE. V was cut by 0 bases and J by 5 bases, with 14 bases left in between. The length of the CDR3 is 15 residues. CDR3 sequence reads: CASSVARTELYGYTF. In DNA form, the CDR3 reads TGTGCCAGCAGCGTAGCTCGTACAGAGTTATATGGCTACACCTTC. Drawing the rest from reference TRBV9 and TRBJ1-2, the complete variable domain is DSGVTQTPKHLITATGQRVTLRCSPRSGDLSVYWYQQSLDQGLQFLIQYYNGEERAKGNILERFSAQQFPDLHSELNLSSLELGDSALYFCASSVARTELYGYTFGSGTRLTVV.

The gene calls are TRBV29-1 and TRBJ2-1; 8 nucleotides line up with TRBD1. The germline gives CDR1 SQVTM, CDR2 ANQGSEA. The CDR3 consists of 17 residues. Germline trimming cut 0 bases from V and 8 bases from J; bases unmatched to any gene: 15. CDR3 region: CSVEDGGRRQGYYEQFF. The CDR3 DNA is TGCAGCGTTGAAGATGGGGGTCGCCGACAGGGGTATTATGAGCAGTTCTTC.

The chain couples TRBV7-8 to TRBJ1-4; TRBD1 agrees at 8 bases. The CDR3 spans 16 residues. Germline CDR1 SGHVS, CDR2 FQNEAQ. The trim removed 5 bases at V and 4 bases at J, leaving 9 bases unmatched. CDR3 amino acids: CASSETYRGFNEKLFF. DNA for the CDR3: TGTGCCAGCAGCGAGACTTACAGGGGGTTTAATGAAAAACTGTTTTTT.

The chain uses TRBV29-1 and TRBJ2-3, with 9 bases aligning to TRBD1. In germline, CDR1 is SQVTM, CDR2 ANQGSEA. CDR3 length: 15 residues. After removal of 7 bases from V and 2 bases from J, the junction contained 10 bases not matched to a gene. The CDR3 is CSATDHRGPTDTQYF. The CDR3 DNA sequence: TGCAGCGCTACAGATCACAGGGGGCCCACAGATACGCAGTATTTT.